The 4 T cell receptor beta chains given below trace back to one sample, sequenced in a study of identical twins. TCRdb passed the 5' RACE reads through MiXCR, listing each CDR3 protein once. The sample holds about 790,000 distinct CDR3 sequences, about 18% seen once. This sample also belongs to another study, concerning T cells expressing NK-cell markers.

Sequenced material: PBMCs. Source of these receptors: a woman aged 18-35 years in good health.

This clonotype was found a few times. The chain couples TRBV20-1 to TRBJ2-3; 10 bases agree with TRBD2. CDR3 length: 15 amino acids. Looked up from germline, CDR1 is DFQATT and CDR2 is SNEGSKA (reference sequence). The V segment lost 6 bases and the J segment 1 base; nucleotides outside the gene matches: 7. The CDR3 protein is CSALLAGSGTDTQYF. In DNA, the CDR3 is TGCAGTGCCCTACTAGCGGGGTCGGGCACAGATACGCAGTATTTT.

This clonotype came up a few times. Written as DNA, the CDR3 is TGCGCCAGCAGCTTGGCCGGGACTTCGAGCTCCTACAATGAGCAGTTCTTC. Translation: CASSLAGTSSSYNEQFF. The chain couples TRBV5-1 to TRBJ2-1; TRBD2 is a possible D gene (6 bases). With 0 bases removed from V and 0 bases from J, the gap between germline ends came to 13 bases. CDR1 is SGHRS, CDR2 YFSETQ, per germline. This CDR3 comprises 17 residues.

The rearrangement links TRBV5-1 to TRBJ2-3; 8 bases line up with TRBD2. This CDR3 region has 14 residues. Trimming cost V 7 bases and J 4 bases; bases outside gene matches: 8. Germline V gene data show CDR1 as SGHRS and CDR2 as YFSETQ. The CDR3 nucleotides read TGCGCCAGCGGAAGCGGGAGATCCCCAGATACGCAGTATTTT. Its protein product is CASGSGRSPDTQYF. Filled out from reference TRBV5-1 and TRBJ2-3, the complete variable domain reads KAGVTQTPRYLIKTRGQQVTLSCSPISGHRSVSWYQQTPGQGLQFLFEYFSETQRNKGNFPGRFSGRQFSNSRSEMNVSTLELGDSALYLCASGSGRSPDTQYFGPGTRLTVL.

This clonotype appeared a few times. The chain links TRBV10-3 to TRBJ2-7; TRBD2 matches at 8 bases. Trimming at V came to 8 bases and at J to 5 bases, leaving 14 bases not matched to a gene. Germline-derived CDR1 and CDR2 are ENHRY and SYGVKD. CDR3 length: 15 amino acids. CDR3 bases: TGTGCCATCCTTAAGGGTGGTAGCGGGAAGGACGAGCAGTACTTC. Its protein product is CAILKGGSGKDEQYF.